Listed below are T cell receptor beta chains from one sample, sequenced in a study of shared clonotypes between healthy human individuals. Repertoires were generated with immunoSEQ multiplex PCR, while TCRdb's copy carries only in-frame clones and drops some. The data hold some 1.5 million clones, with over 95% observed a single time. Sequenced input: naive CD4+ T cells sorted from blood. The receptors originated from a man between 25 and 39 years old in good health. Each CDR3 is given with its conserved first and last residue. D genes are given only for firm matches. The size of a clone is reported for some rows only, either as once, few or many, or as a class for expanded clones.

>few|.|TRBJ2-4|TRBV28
CASRIKLAKNIQYF
TGTGCCAGCAGGATAAAACTAGCCAAAAACATTCAGTACTTC
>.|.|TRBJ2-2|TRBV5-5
CASSLGSRATGELFF
TGTGCCAGCAGCTTAGGAAGTAGAGCAACCGGGGAGCTGTTTTTT
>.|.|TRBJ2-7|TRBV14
CASSPGPPYEQYF
TGTGCCAGCAGCCCCGGGCCCCCATACGAGCAGTACTTC
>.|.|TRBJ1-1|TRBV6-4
CASSDFSWNTEAFF
TGTGCCAGCAGTGACTTTAGTTGGAACACTGAAGCTTTCTTT
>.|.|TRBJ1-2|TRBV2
CASSRDTLDGYTF
TGTGCCAGCAGCCGGGACACGTTAGATGGCTACACCTTC
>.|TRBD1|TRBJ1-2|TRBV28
CASSLTRAGGANYGYTF
TGTGCCAGCAGTTTAACGAGGGCAGGGGGAGCTAACTATGGCTACACCTTC
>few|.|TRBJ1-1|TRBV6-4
CASSDSGRAAFF
TGTGCCAGCAGTGACTCGGGCAGGGCGGCTTTCTTT
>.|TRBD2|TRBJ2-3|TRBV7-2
CASSLAPPGGRGTDTQYF
TGTGCCAGCAGCTTAGCACCCCCCGGGGGGAGGGGTACAGATACGCAGTATTTT
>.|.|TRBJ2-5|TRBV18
CASSPGPRDQETQYF
TGTGCCAGCTCACCGGGGCCCCGGGACCAAGAGACCCAGTACTTC
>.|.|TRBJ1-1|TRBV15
CATRQGGAWTEAFF
TGTGCCACCCGACAAGGGGGGGCTTGGACTGAAGCTTTCTTT
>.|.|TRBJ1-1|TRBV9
CASSVRTENTEAFF
TGTGCCAGCAGCGTTCGGACAGAGAACACTGAAGCTTTCTTT
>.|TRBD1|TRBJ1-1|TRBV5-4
CASRPRDRAWNTEAFF
TGTGCCAGCAGACCCCGGGACAGAGCGTGGAACACTGAAGCTTTCTTT
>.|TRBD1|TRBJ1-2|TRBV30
CAWSRQGRSYTF
TGTGCCTGGAGTCGACAGGGACGGAGCTACACCTTC
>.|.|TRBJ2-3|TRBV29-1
CSVERRDGTDTQYF
TGCAGCGTTGAGCGGCGGGATGGCACAGATACGCAGTATTTT
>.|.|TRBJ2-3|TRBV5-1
CASSLGPRVGSTDTQYF
TGCGCCAGCAGCTTGGGCCCCAGGGTCGGAAGCACAGATACGCAGTATTTT
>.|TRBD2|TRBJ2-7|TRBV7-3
CASSHGLVSEQYF
TGTGCCAGCAGCCACGGACTAGTTTCCGAGCAGTACTTC
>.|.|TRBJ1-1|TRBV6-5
CASSYGPNTEAFF
TGTGCCAGCAGTTACGGCCCGAACACTGAAGCTTTCTTT
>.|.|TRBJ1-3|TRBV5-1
CASSPAISGNTIYF
TGCGCCAGCAGCCCAGCGATCTCTGGAAACACCATATATTTT
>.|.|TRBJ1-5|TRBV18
CASSPTGGITDQPQHF
TGTGCCAGCTCACCCACGGGGGGGATCACCGATCAGCCCCAGCATTTT
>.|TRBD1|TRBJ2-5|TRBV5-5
CASTQGVGETQYF
TGTGCCAGCACTCAGGGGGTCGGAGAGACCCAGTACTTC
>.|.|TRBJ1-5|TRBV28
CASSEQGAYRSNQPQHF
TGTGCCAGCAGCGAACAGGGAGCGTATAGGAGCAATCAGCCCCAGCATTTT
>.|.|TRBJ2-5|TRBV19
CASTTRTGGGETQYF
TGTGCCAGTACTACCAGGACTGGGGGAGGCGAGACCCAGTACTTC
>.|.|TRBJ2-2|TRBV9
CASSVISGHSNTGELFF
TGTGCCAGCAGCGTCATTTCGGGACATTCGAACACCGGGGAGCTGTTTTTT
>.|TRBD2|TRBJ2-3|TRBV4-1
CASSPMTSGASDTQYF
TGCGCCAGCAGCCCAATGACTAGCGGGGCATCAGATACGCAGTATTTT
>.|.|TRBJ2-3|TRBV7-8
CASSLAGAGRRTDTQYF
TGTGCCAGCAGCTTAGCCGGGGCAGGGAGGAGAACAGATACGCAGTATTTT
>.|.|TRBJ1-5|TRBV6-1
CASSEGVNQPQHF
TGTGCCAGCAGTGAGGGGGTTAATCAGCCCCAGCATTTT
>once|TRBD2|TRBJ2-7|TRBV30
CAWSVGSGRVYEQYF
TGTGCCTGGAGTGTGGGTAGCGGGAGGGTATACGAGCAGTACTTC
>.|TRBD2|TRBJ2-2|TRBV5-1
CASSPGLADRQSKTGELFF
TGCGCCAGCAGCCCGGGACTAGCGGACCGTCAATCCAAGACCGGGGAGCTGTTTTTT
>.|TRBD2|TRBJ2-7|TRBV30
CASGGVYEQYF
TGTGCCTCCGGGGGGGTCTACGAGCAGTACTTC
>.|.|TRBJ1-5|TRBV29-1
CSVGDADQPQHF
TGCAGCGTTGGGGACGCCGATCAGCCCCAGCATTTT
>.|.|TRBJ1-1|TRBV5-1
CASSLVSGRNTEAFF
TGCGCCAGCAGCTTGGTTTCCGGGAGGAACACTGAAGCTTTCTTT
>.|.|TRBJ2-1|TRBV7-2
CASSLGPNNEQFF
TGTGCCAGCAGCCTGGGGCCCAACAATGAGCAGTTCTTC
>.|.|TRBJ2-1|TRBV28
CASSLTRTKEQFF
TGTGCCAGCAGTTTAACCCGGACGAAGGAGCAGTTCTTC
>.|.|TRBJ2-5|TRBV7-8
CASSTRTLRETQYF
TGTGCCAGCTCGACCCGAACCCTCCGAGAGACCCAGTACTTC
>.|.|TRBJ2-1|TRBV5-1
CASSLLASYNEQFF
TGCGCCAGCAGCTTGTTAGCCTCCTACAATGAGCAGTTCTTC
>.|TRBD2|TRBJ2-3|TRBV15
CATSGGTRRLTDTQYF
TGTGCCACCAGCGGAGGGACTAGGAGGCTCACAGATACGCAGTATTTT
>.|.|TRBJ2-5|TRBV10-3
CAISTSFLGTEETQYF
TGTGCCATCAGTACCAGTTTCCTCGGGACGGAAGAGACCCAGTACTTC
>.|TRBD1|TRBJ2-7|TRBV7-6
CASRLTTGTGGGEQYF
TGTGCCAGCAGACTAACGACGGGGACAGGGGGTGGCGAGCAGTACTTC
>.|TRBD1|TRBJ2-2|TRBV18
CASSPLGQGPTTGELFF
TGTGCCAGCTCACCCCTCGGACAGGGGCCTACCACCGGGGAGCTGTTTTTT
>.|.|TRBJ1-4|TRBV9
CASSVGWTGTTNEKLFF
TGTGCCAGCAGCGTGGGATGGACGGGGACCACTAATGAAAAACTGTTTTTT
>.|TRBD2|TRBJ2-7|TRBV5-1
CASRQWREDSYEQYF
TGCGCCAGCAGGCAGTGGCGGGAGGACTCCTACGAGCAGTACTTC
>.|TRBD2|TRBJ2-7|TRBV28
CASSSTSGRWGEQYF
TGTGCCAGCAGTTCCACTAGCGGGCGATGGGGAGAGCAGTACTTC
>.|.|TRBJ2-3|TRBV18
CASSTTIWISDTQYF
TGTGCCAGCTCTACCACCATTTGGATCTCCGATACGCAGTATTTT
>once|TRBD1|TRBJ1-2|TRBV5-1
CASSLGDRPTYGYTF
TGCGCCAGCAGCTTGGGGGACAGACCAACCTATGGCTACACCTTC